The 15 T cell receptor beta chains below come from one sample, sequenced in a study of OX40 agonist ivuxolimab in advanced cancers. Profiled with immunoSEQ multiplex PCR; TCRdb holds only in-frame clones, not every one. The sample contains tens of thousands of clones, about 82% of which appear only once. This specimen consisted of CD4+ or CD8+ T cells sorted from blood, obtained in a trial of the OX40 agonist ivuxolimab. The receptor source for this set is an adult with an advanced solid tumor such as melanoma, head and neck, liver or kidney cancer.

The V call is TRBV5-5, the J call TRBJ2-5, with 7 nucleotides matching TRBD1. Looked up from germline, CDR1 is SGHKS and CDR2 is YYEKEE (reference sequence). The V gene end was trimmed by 4 bases and the J gene end by 5 bases; junction bases not matched to a gene: 8. The length of the CDR3 is 14 residues. The CDR3 sequence is CASSKNRGWETQYF. CDR3 sequence (DNA): TGTGCCAGCAGCAAAAACAGGGGATGGGAGACCCAGTACTTC.

The chain links TRBV9 to TRBJ2-1, with D uncertain. Germline V gene sequence: CDR1 SGDLS, CDR2 YYNGEE. Trimming pared 7 bases from V and 2 bases from J, leaving 13 bases between. The CDR3 covers 14 residues. The CDR3 reads CASSVSDPYNEQFF. Written as DNA, the CDR3 is TGTGCCAGCTCCGTGAGTGACCCCTACAATGAGCAGTTCTTC.

J is TRBJ1-2 and V is TRBV11-2; a weak D match, TRBD1 (5 bases). Germline V lookup: CDR1 SGHAT, CDR2 FQNNGV. V was clipped by 7 bases and J by 8 bases, with 20 bases between them. CDR3 length: 14 residues. This chain's CDR3 is CASTKGPGLEGYTF. The CDR3, as DNA: TGTGCCAGCACCAAAGGGCCAGGGCTGGAAGGCTACACCTTC.

This clone showed up just once. The chain carries TRBV19 and TRBJ2-4; D tentatively reads TRBD1 or TRBD2 (6 bases each). The ends were cut back, 5 bases at V and 1 base at J, with 18 bases in the middle. CDR3 length equals 17 residues. CDR1 is LNHDA, CDR2 SQIVND, per germline (reference sequence). CDR3 in amino acids: CASSDRTSGGAKNIQYF. For the CDR3, the DNA is TGTGCCAGTAGTGACAGGACCTCTGGAGGGGCCAAAAACATTCAGTACTTC.

This chain links TRBV5-1 with TRBJ2-1; 9 positions agree with TRBD1. The germline V gene has CDR1 SGHRS and CDR2 YFSETQ. V shed 0 bases and J 0 bases; nucleotides not matched to a gene: 7. This CDR3 is 18 amino acids long. CDR3 protein: CASSLGSGTGSSYNEQFF. The CDR3 DNA reads as TGCGCCAGCAGCTTGGGTTCTGGGACAGGGAGCTCCTACAATGAGCAGTTCTTC.

CDR3 amino acids: CASSEDPPDTQYF. The CDR3 DNA is TGTGCCAGCAGTGAAGACCCCCCGGATACGCAGTATTTT. This chain joins TRBV2 and TRBJ2-3; D ambiguous. The length of the CDR3 is 13 residues. Germline loops: CDR1 SNHLY, CDR2 FYNNEI. V was trimmed by 1 base and J by 6 bases, leaving 8 bases between them. The complete variable domain, with remaining parts taken from reference TRBV2 and TRBJ2-3, reads EPEVTQTPSHQVTQMGQEVILRCVPISNHLYFYWYRQILGQKVEFLVSFYNNEISEKSEIFDDQFSVERPDGSNFTLKIRSTKLEDSAMYFCASSEDPPDTQYFGPGTRLTVL.

The chain employs TRBV30 and TRBJ2-1, with 14 bases lining up with TRBD2. CDR1 is GTSNPN and CDR2 is SVGIG in the germline V gene (reference sequence). The CDR3 length is 17 residues. V lost 1 base, J lost 5 bases, and 7 bases stayed unmatched. CDR3 bases: TGTGCCTGGAGTGGGGGGACTAGCGGGAGCGCCCACAATGAGCAGTTCTTC. This encodes CAWSGGTSGSAHNEQFF.

The chain couples TRBV18 to TRBJ2-5; 13 bases are shared with TRBD2. Trimming took 0 bases from V and 7 from J; bases not matched to a gene: 2. CDR3 size: 15 residues. Germline V CDR1 and CDR2: KGHSH, LQKENI. CDR3 loop: CASSPPTSGRRTQYF. The DNA of the CDR3 is TGTGCCAGCTCACCACCGACTAGCGGGAGGAGGACCCAGTACTTC.

The V and J genes are TRBV4-3 and TRBJ2-1, with D perhaps TRBD1 (5 bases). The CDR3 sequence is 16 residues long. V lost 0 bases and J 0 bases, leaving 9 bases between the germline ends. Germline values: CDR1 LGHNA, CDR2 YSLEER. CDR3 nucleotides: TGCGCCAGCAGCCAAGACAGGGCCAGCTCCTACAATGAGCAGTTCTTC. This sequence encodes CASSQDRASSYNEQFF.

This clone came up a few times. The rearrangement joins TRBV2 to TRBJ2-1, with a weak D call TRBD2 (6 bases). The CDR3 consists of 14 residues. V gave up 6 bases and J gave up 4 bases, with 13 bases separating them. CDR1 SNHLY and CDR2 FYNNEI come from the germline V gene. The CDR3 protein is CASSATSSYNEQFF. CDR3 nucleotides: TGTGCCAGCAGCGCAACTAGCTCTTACAATGAGCAGTTCTTC.

This clone was picked up one time. The CDR3 DNA reads TGTGCCAGTAGTCTCTTAGTAGGAGGGAGAGATGAGCAGTTCTTC. Translating gives CASSLLVGGRDEQFF. The gene calls are TRBV19 and TRBJ2-1; D might be TRBD2 (6 bases). This CDR3 is 15 amino acids long. Germline V gene lookup returns CDR1 LNHDA and CDR2 SQIVND (reference sequence). V was pared by 5 bases and J by 8 bases, with 19 bases between. Using reference TRBV19 and TRBJ2-1 for the parts outside the CDR3, the full variable domain is DGGITQSPKYLFRKEGQNVTLSCEQNLNHDAMYWYRQDPGQGLRLIYYSQIVNDFQKGDIAEGYSVSREKKESFPLTVTSAQKNPTAFYLCASSLLVGGRDEQFFGPGTRLTVL.

This chain links TRBV11-3 with TRBJ1-1; tentatively, D is TRBD1 (6 bases). The germline V gene has CDR1 SGHNT and CDR2 YENEEA. The V gene lost 3 bases and the J gene lost 4 bases, with 9 bases spanning the gap. This CDR3 spans 13 amino acids. CDR3 in DNA: TGTGCCAGCAGCTTTTTAGGGGGCACTGAAGCTTTCTTT. This gives the protein CASSFLGGTEAFF. The variable domain in full, with the rest retrieved from reference TRBV11-3 and TRBJ1-1, is EAGVVQSPRYKIIEKKQPVAFWCNPISGHNTLYWYLQNLGQGPELLIRYENEEAVDDSQLPKDRFSAERLKGVDSTLKIQPAELGDSAVYLCASSFLGGTEAFFGQGTRLTVV.

This chain uses TRBV25-1 with TRBJ2-1; 8 nucleotides match TRBD2. V shed 1 base, J shed 10 bases, and the junction held 12 bases outside the gene matches. The V gene's germline CDR1 is MGHDK and CDR2 SYGVNS. The CDR3 is 16 residues long. In DNA, the CDR3 is TGTGCCAGCAGTGAATCGTCCGCGGGAGGAAAGGAAGAGCAGTTCTTC. It codes for CASSESSAGGKEEQFF. Using reference TRBV25-1 and TRBJ2-1 for the parts outside the CDR3, the full variable domain is EADIYQTPRYLVIGTGKKITLECSQTMGHDKMYWYQQDPGMELHLIHYSYGVNSTEKGDLSSESTVSRIRTEHFPLTLESARPSHTSQYLCASSESSAGGKEEQFFGPGTRLTVL.

The chain is built from TRBV14 and TRBJ2-1, with 7 bases lining up with TRBD1. Germline V gives CDR1 SGHDN, CDR2 FVKESK. Unmatched junction bases numbered 6, after V lost 1 base and J lost 3 bases. The length of the CDR3 is 16 residues. In DNA form, the CDR3 reads TGTGCCAGCAGCCAAGTCGAGACAGGGTACTACAATGAGCAGTTCTTC. Its translation: CASSQVETGYYNEQFF.

This CDR3 is CSGQDGGLTGFF. For the CDR3, the DNA is TGCAGCGGCCAGGATGGGGGACTTACGGGTTTCTTT. This chain uses TRBV29-1 with TRBJ1-1; possibly TRBD1 for D (5 bases). Deletions cut 7 bases from V and 13 bases from J, with 22 bases between. This CDR3 region has 12 residues. The germline CDR1 and CDR2 sequences are SQVTM and ANQGSEA.